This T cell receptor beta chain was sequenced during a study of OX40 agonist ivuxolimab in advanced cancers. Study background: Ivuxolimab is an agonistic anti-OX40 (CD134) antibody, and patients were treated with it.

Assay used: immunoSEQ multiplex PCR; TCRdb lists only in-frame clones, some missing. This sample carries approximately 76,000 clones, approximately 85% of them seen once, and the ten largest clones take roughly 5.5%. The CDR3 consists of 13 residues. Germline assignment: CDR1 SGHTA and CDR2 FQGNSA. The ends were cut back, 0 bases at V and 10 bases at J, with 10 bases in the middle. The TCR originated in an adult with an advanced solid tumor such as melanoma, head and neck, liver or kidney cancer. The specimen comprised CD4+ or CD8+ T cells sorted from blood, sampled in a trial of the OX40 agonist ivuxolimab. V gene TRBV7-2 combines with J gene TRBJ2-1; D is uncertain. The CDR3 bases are TGTGCCAGCAGCTTAGCGTTTCTCAGCGAGCAGTTCTTC. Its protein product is CASSLAFLSEQFF.